This T cell receptor beta chain derives from a study of blood T cell repertoires in COVID-19. Study-level information: The origin of the acute and convalescent COVID-19 samples was the United States, Italy and Spain. The analysed material was cDNA or gDNA that came from T cells, B-cell-depleted T cells, or PBMCs.

Per the original methods: Amplification of reference gene primers was used by the study to estimate nucleated cell counts. Sequencing was performed with immunoSEQ multiplex PCR; in TCRdb, only in-frame clones are kept and a portion is missing. The V and J calls and clone size are taken from that table; D and trimming were inferred from the DNA. The sample lists over 100,000 clones, 55% to 75% occurring once. Germline V CDR1 and CDR2: SGHAT, FQNNGV. CDR3 length: 14 residues. V lost 1 base to trimming and J lost 6 bases, with 12 bases between them. In its sample, this clone was seen a few times. The chain is built from TRBV11-2 and TRBJ1-1, with a possible D match to TRBD1 (5 bases). The sequencing input was peripheral blood. The clonotype comes from a woman in her sixties or seventies with acute or convalescent COVID-19. This CDR3 reads CASSLAQGPSEAFF. CDR3 nucleotide sequence: TGTGCCAGCAGCTTAGCCCAGGGTCCTTCTGAAGCTTTCTTT.